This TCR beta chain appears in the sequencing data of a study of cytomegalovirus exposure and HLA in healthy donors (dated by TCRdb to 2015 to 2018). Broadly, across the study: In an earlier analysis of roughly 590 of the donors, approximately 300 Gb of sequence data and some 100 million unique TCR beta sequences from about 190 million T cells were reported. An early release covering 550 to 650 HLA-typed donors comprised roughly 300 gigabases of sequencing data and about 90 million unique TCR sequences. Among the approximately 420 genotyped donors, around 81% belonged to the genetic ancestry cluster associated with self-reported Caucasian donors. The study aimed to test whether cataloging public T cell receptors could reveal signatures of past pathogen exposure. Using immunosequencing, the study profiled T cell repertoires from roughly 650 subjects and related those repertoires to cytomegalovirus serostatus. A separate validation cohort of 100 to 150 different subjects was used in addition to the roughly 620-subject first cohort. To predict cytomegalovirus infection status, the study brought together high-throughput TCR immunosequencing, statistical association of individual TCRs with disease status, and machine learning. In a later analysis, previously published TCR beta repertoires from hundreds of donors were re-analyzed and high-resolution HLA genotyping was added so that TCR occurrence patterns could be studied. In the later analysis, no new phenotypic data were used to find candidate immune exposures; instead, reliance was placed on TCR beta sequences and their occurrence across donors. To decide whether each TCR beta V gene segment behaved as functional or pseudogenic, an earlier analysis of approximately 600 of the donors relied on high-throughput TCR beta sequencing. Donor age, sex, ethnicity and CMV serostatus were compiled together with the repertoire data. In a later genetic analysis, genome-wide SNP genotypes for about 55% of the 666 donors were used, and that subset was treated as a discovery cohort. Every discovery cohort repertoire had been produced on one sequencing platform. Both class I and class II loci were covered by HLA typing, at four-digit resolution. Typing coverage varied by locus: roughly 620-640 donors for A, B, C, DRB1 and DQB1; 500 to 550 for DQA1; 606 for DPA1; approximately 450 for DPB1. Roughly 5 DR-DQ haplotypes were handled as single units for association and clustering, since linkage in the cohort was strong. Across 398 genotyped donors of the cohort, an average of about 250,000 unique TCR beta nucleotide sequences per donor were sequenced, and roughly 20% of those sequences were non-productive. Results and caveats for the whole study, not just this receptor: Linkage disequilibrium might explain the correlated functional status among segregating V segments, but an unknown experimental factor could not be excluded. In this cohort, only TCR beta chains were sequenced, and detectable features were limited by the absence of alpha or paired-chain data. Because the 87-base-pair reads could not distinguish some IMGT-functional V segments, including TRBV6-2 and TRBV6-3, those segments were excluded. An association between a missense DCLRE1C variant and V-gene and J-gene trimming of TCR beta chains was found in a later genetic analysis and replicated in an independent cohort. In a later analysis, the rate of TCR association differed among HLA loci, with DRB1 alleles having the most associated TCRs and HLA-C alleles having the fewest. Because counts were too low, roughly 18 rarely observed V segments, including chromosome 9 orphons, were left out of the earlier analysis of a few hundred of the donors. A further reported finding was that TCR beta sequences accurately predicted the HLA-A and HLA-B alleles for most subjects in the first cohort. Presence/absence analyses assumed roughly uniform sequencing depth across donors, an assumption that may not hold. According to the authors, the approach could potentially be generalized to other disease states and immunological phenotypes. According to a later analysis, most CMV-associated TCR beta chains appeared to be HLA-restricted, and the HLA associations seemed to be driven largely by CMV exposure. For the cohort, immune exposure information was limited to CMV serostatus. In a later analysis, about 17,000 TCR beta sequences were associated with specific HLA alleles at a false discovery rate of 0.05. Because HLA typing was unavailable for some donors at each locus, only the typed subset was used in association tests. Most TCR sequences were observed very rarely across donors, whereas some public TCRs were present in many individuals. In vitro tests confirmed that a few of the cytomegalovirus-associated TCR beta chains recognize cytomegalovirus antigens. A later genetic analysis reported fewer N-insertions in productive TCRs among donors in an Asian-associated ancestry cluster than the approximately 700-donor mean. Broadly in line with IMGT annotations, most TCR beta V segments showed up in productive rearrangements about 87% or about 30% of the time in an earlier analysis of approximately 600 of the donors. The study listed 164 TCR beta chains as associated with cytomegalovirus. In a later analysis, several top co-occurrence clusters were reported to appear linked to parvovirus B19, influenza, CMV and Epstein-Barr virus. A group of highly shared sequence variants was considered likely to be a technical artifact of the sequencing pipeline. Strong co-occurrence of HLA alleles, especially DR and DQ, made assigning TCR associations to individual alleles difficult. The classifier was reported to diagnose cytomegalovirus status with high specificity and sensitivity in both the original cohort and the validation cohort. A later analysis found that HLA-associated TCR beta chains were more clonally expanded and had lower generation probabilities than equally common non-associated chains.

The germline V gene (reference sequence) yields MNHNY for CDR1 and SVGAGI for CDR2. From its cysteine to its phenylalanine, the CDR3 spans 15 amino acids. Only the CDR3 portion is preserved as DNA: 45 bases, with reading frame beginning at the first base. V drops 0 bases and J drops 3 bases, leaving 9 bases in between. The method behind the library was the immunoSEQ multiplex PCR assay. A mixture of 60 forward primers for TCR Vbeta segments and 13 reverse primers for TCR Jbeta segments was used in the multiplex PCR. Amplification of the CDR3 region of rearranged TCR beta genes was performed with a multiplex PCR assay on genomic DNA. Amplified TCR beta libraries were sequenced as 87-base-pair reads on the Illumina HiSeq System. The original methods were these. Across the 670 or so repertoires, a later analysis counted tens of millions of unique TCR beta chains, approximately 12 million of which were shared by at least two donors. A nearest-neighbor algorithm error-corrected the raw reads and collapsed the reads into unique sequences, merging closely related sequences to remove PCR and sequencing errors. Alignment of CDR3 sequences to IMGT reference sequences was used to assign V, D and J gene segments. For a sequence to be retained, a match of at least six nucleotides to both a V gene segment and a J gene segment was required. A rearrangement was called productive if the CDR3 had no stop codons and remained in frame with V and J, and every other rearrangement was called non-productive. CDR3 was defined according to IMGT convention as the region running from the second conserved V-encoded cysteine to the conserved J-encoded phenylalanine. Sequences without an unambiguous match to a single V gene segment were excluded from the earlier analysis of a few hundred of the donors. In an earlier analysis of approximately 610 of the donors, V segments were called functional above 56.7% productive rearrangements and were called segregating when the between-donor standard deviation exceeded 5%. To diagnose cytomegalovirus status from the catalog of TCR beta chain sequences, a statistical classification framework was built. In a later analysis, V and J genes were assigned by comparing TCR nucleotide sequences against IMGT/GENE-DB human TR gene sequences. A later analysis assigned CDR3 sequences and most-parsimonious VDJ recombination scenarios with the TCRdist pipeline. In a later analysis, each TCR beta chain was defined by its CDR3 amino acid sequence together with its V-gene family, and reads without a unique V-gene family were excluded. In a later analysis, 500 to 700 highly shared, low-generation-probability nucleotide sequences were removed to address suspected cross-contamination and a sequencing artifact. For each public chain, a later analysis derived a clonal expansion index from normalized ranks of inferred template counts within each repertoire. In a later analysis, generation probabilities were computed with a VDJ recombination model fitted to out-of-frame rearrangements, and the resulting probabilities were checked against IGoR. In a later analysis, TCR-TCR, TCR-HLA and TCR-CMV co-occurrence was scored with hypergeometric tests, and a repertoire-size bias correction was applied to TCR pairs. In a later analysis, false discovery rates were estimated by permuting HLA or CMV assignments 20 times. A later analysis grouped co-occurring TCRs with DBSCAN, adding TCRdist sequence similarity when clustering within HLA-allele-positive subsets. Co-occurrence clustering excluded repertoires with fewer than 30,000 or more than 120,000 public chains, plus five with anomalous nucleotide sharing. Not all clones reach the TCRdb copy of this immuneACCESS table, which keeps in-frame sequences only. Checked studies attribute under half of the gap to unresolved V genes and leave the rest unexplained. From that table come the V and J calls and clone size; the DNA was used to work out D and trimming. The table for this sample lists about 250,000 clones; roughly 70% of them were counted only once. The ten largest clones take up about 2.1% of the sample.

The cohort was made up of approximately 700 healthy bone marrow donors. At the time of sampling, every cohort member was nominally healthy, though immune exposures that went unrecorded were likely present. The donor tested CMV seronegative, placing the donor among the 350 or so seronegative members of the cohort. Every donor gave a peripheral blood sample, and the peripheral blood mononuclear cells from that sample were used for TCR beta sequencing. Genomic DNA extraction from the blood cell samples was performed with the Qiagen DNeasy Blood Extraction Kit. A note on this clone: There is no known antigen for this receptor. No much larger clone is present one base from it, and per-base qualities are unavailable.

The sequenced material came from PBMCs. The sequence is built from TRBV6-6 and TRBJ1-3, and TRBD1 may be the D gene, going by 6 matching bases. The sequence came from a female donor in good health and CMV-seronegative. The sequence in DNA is TGTGCCAGCAGTTACTCGGGAGGGGGTGGAAACACCATATATTTT. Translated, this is CASSYSGGGGNTIYF.